One and the same sample provided the 27 T cell receptor beta chains below, sequenced in a study of shared T cell receptors in the human thymus (dated by TCRdb to the early 2020s). The protocol used for the library was the immunoSEQ multiplex PCR assay. TCRdb limited this immuneACCESS table to in-frame rearrangements with V and J called. A share of clones is missing; checked studies link under half to unresolved V genes, and the rest is unexplained. The sample yields more than 550,000 clones; 80% to 90% were counted once. The top ten hold more than 0.01% of the sample. This sample was shared with a second study, whose subject was human thymus T cells.

Sequencing used thymocytes. The receptors come from a girl under three years old with a congenital heart defect. Donor details come from another sample of the same person, matched by shared clones.

V is TRBV15 and J is TRBJ1-2; TRBD1 agrees at 8 bases. This CDR3 has 17 residues. Losses at the gene ends were 0 bases for V and 6 bases for J; bases not matched to a gene: 12. Germline CDR1 is LNHNV and CDR2 is YYDKDF (reference sequence). The CDR3 region is CATSREAQDRDMDGYTF. DNA for the CDR3: TGTGCCACCAGCAGAGAGGCCCAGGACAGGGACATGGATGGCTACACCTTC.

The chain is built from TRBV6-5 and TRBJ1-1; D is uncertain. V was clipped by 6 bases and J by 3 bases, with 11 bases between them. Germline V gene sequence: CDR1 MNHEY, CDR2 SVGAGI. CDR3 length: 13 residues. CDR3 coding DNA: TGTGCCAGCAGCCGACTCTTGGACACTGAAGCTTTCTTT. It yields the protein CASSRLLDTEAFF.

The chain recombines TRBV6-6 with TRBJ2-7, with D unresolved. Germline V gene data show CDR1 as MNHNY and CDR2 as SVGAGI (reference sequence). V lost 8 bases and J lost 0, with 8 bases in between. The CDR3 length is 12 residues. Written as DNA, the CDR3 is TGTGCCAGCCACAAAACCTCCTACGAGCAGTACTTC. Translating it yields CASHKTSYEQYF.

This chain uses TRBV6-6 with TRBJ1-5; TRBD1 agrees at 7 bases. The CDR3 is made up of 14 amino acids. Germline values: CDR1 MNHNY, CDR2 SVGAGI (reference sequence). Unmatched junction bases numbered 9, after V lost 4 bases and J lost 9 bases. The CDR3 bases are TGTGCCAGCAGTTCGTCAGGGACAGCAGGGCCCCAGCATTTT. Protein sequence: CASSSSGTAGPQHF.

The CDR3 DNA sequence: TGTGCCAGCAGCGAATTCACAGATAGACAGTGTGGCTACACCTTC. It specifies CASSEFTDRQCGYTF. V and J are TRBV6-1 and TRBJ1-2; D perhaps matches TRBD1 (5 bases). The CDR3 has 15 amino acids. CDR1 and CDR2 from the germline V gene are MNHNS and SASEGT. The V and J ends lost 6 bases and 7 bases respectively, with 21 bases between them.

The chain uses TRBV5-5 and TRBJ2-7; TRBD2 aligns across 15 bases. Germline values: CDR1 SGHKS, CDR2 YYEKEE (reference sequence). The CDR3 has 20 residues. The junction had 18 bases not matched to a gene; V was cut back by 5 bases and J by 3 bases. The DNA of the CDR3 is TGTGCCAGCAGACTTGACGAGGAGACAGGGGGACTAGCGGGGGGCTACGAGCAGTACTTC. Its translation is CASRLDEETGGLAGGYEQYF.

The chain joins TRBV7-9 to TRBJ1-1, with TRBD1 as a possible D gene (6 bases). The CDR3 totals 14 residues. The germline V and J ends were trimmed by 7 bases and 0 bases, with 12 bases remaining between them. Germline CDR1 and CDR2: SEHNR and FQNEAQ (reference sequence). The CDR3 region is CASTGVPLNTEAFF. For the CDR3, the DNA is TGTGCCAGCACAGGGGTGCCCCTGAACACTGAAGCTTTCTTT.

As DNA, the CDR3 is TGTGCCAGTAGCACCGAGACCGCCCAACGGAGGTCAGCCAAAAACATTCAGTACTTC. It translates to CASSTETAQRRSAKNIQYF. The chain is built from TRBV19 and TRBJ2-4; the D gene is possibly TRBD2 (5 bases). The CDR3 contains 19 residues. Germline V gene lookup returns CDR1 LNHDA and CDR2 SQIVND (reference sequence). With 6 bases removed from V and 0 bases from J, the gap between germline ends came to 24 bases.

The rearrangement links TRBV7-3 to TRBJ2-3; the match to TRBD2 covers 8 bases. J was trimmed by 5 bases and V by 2 bases; bases with no gene match: 15. Per germline, CDR1 SGHTA and CDR2 FQGTGA. The length of the CDR3 is 18 residues. As DNA, the CDR3 is TGTGCCAGCAGCTTACGGGAGTGGGCGGGGGGTCCGATAGATACGCAGTATTTT. It translates to CASSLREWAGGPIDTQYF.

The chain couples TRBV5-6 to TRBJ2-3; 9 nucleotides agree with TRBD2. After removal of 0 bases from V and 2 bases from J, the junction contained 1 base not matched to a gene. Germline lookup yields CDR1 SGHDT and CDR2 YYEEEE. The CDR3 is made up of 15 amino acids. CDR3 residues: CASSLASGDTDTQYF. The CDR3 DNA follows: TGTGCCAGCAGCTTGGCTAGCGGGGACACAGATACGCAGTATTTT.

The genes are TRBV25-1 and TRBJ2-3; 8 bases line up with TRBD1. The CDR3 extends over 12 amino acids. V dropped 6 bases and J dropped 9; count of bases not matched to a gene: 5. CDR1 MGHDK and CDR2 SYGVNS come from the germline V gene. In nucleotides, the CDR3 is TGTGCCAGCAGGAAAACAGGGGGAACGCAGTATTTT. Translated, it gives CASRKTGGTQYF. The variable domain in full, with the rest retrieved from reference TRBV25-1 and TRBJ2-3, is EADIYQTPRYLVIGTGKKITLECSQTMGHDKMYWYQQDPGMELHLIHYSYGVNSTEKGDLSSESTVSRIRTEHFPLTLESARPSHTSQYLCASRKTGGTQYFGPGTRLTVL.

This clone was found once. The chain has TRBV11-2 and TRBJ2-3; weak D call: TRBD2 (7 bases). Germline V gives CDR1 SGHAT, CDR2 FQNNGV. The CDR3 has 16 residues. The V gene lost 5 bases and the J gene lost 2 bases, with 17 bases spanning the gap. For the CDR3, the DNA is TGTGCCAGCAGCCCCGGAGTGGCGGGGGCCACAGATACGCAGTATTTT. This sequence encodes CASSPGVAGATDTQYF.

The chain links TRBV14 to TRBJ1-1; D gene unclear. The ends were cut back, 0 bases at V and 5 bases at J, with 19 bases in the middle. Germline lookup yields CDR1 SGHDN and CDR2 FVKESK. The CDR3 consists of 17 residues. CDR3 sequence reads: CASSQEFCGVVGTEAFF. The CDR3 bases are TGTGCCAGCAGCCAAGAATTTTGCGGGGTTGTTGGTACTGAAGCTTTCTTT.

This clone has only one observation. This sequence joins TRBV5-1 and TRBJ1-2; TRBD1 matches at 10 bases. The junction had 10 bases not matched to a gene; V was cut back by 4 bases and J by 4 bases. This CDR3 is 16 amino acids long. CDR1 SGHRS and CDR2 YFSETQ come from the germline V gene. The CDR3 DNA reads as TGCGCCAGCAGCGGTAGGGGGACAGGGGAAACCTATGGCTACACCTTC. Encoded protein: CASSGRGTGETYGYTF. Based on the CDR3 plus reference TRBV5-1 and TRBJ1-2, the full variable domain is KAGVTQTPRYLIKTRGQQVTLSCSPISGHRSVSWYQQTPGQGLQFLFEYFSETQRNKGNFPGRFSGRQFSNSRSEMNVSTLELGDSALYLCASSGRGTGETYGYTFGSGTRLTVV.

The V gene is TRBV15, the J gene TRBJ1-2; 8 positions agree with TRBD1. CDR3 length: 18 residues. V lost 0 bases and J lost 5; bases outside the gene matches: 14. Germline CDR1 reads LNHNV; CDR2 reads YYDKDF (reference sequence). The CDR3 region is CATSRDRSPGQGFYGYTF. The CDR3 DNA reads TGTGCCACCAGCAGAGATCGGTCCCCCGGACAGGGCTTTTATGGCTACACCTTC.

This chain connects TRBV27 to TRBJ2-3; TRBD2 matches 9 bases. CDR1 is MNHEY, CDR2 SMNVEV, per germline (reference sequence). The CDR3 runs 19 residues. Trimming took 3 bases from V and 4 from J; bases not matched to a gene: 17. The CDR3: CASSLHPGQAGGIADTQYF. DNA for the CDR3: TGTGCCAGCAGTTTGCATCCAGGTCAAGCGGGGGGCATCGCAGATACGCAGTATTTT.

V is TRBV7-8 and J is TRBJ2-1; 11 nucleotides line up with TRBD2. V dropped 5 bases and J dropped 6; count of bases not matched to a gene: 15. Germline lookup yields CDR1 SGHVS and CDR2 FQNEAQ. This CDR3 is 18 amino acids long. The CDR3 DNA follows: TGTGCCAGCAGCCAGGGGAGTAGCGGGGGGGCTGGGTGCAATGAGCAGTTCTTC. Protein: CASSQGSSGGAGCNEQFF.

The chain recombines TRBV7-2 with TRBJ2-7; TRBD1 aligns across 9 bases. J gave up 4 bases and V 0 bases, and 1 base lay outside the gene matches. CDR1 is SGHTA and CDR2 is FQGNSA in the germline V gene. CDR3 length: 14 residues. The CDR3, as DNA: TGTGCCAGCAGCTTAGCGGGACAGGGTTACGAGCAGTACTTC. Its translation is CASSLAGQGYEQYF.

This clone has more than one count but fewer than ten. The chain is built from TRBV27 and TRBJ2-7; maybe TRBD1 (5 bases). V lost 4 bases and J lost 1, with 23 bases in between. The CDR3 spans 18 residues. Germline loops: CDR1 MNHEY, CDR2 SMNVEV (reference sequence). CDR3 DNA sequence: TGTGCCAGCAGTTCCGATGGACATCTAAAAGGGAAATCCTACGAGCAGTACTTC. Protein: CASSSDGHLKGKSYEQYF.

The chain couples TRBV28 to TRBJ2-3; 7 bases align to TRBD2. This CDR3 has 16 amino acids. The ends lost 5 bases at V and 2 bases at J; junction bases unmatched: 10. Germline CDR1 reads MDHEN; CDR2 reads SYDVKM. For the CDR3, the DNA is TGTGCCAGCAGTACTGACAGCGGGGAGCTCACAGATACGCAGTATTTT. It codes for CASSTDSGELTDTQYF.

The chain couples TRBV5-6 to TRBJ2-3, with D maybe TRBD1 (6 bases). This CDR3 contains 15 residues. Trimming stripped 4 bases from V and 6 bases from J, with 18 bases between. In germline, CDR1 is SGHDT, CDR2 YYEEEE. The DNA of the CDR3 is TGTGCCAGCAGCAGGACAGAGATACCGCTTGATACGCAGTATTTT. Translation: CASSRTEIPLDTQYF.

This clone was detected only once. The J gene is TRBJ1-5, the V gene TRBV11-2; D gene unclear. From germline, CDR1 is SGHAT and CDR2 FQNNGV. The CDR3 sequence is 15 residues long. Deletions cut 7 bases from V and 5 bases from J, with 18 bases between. CDR3 amino acids: CASTAGSPSDQPQHF. As DNA, the CDR3 is TGTGCCAGCACCGCCGGGTCGCCCTCGGATCAGCCCCAGCATTTT.

This clone appeared once. This chain joins TRBV4-1 and TRBJ1-2; 9 nucleotides agree with TRBD1. The V gene end was trimmed by 4 bases and the J gene end by 8 bases; junction bases not matched to a gene: 8. Germline CDR1 is MGHRA and CDR2 is YSYEKL. The CDR3 consists of 14 residues. CDR3 amino acids: CASSPGQGREGYTF. Written as DNA, the CDR3 is TGCGCCAGCAGCCCTGGACAGGGGAGGGAAGGCTACACCTTC.

In its sample, this clone was seen once. This chain uses TRBV6-1 with TRBJ2-1, with TRBD1 as a possible D gene (6 bases). V lost 1 base to trimming and J lost 7 bases, with 23 bases between them. This CDR3 has 18 amino acids. Germline-derived CDR1 and CDR2 are MNHNS and SASEGT. CDR3 residues: CASSEVRGQIRNANEQFF. Written as DNA, the CDR3 is TGTGCCAGCAGTGAAGTACGCGGACAGATTCGCAACGCAAATGAGCAGTTCTTC.

This clone has a handful of counts. V usage is TRBV5-8 and J usage is TRBJ2-3; 7 nucleotides match TRBD1. Germline V gene data show CDR1 as SGHTS and CDR2 as YDEGEE. V lost 2 bases to trimming and J lost 0 bases; unmatched junction nucleotides: 12. This CDR3 region has 18 residues. As DNA, the CDR3 is TGTGCCAGCAGCTTTCCGGGACAGCCTCCTTCTAGCACAGATACGCAGTATTTT. It translates to CASSFPGQPPSSTDTQYF.

On this clone itself: The sample holds other DNA sequences that translate to the same CDR3. The chain employs TRBV29-1 and TRBJ1-6; D is uncertain. Germline V gene lookup returns CDR1 SQVTM and CDR2 ANQGSEA. Trimming removed 0 bases at V and 7 bases at J, with 7 bases between. The CDR3 spans 13 residues. CDR3 region: CSVEETPNSPLHF. The CDR3 DNA sequence: TGCAGCGTTGAAGAAACACCCAATTCACCCCTCCACTTT.

The DNA of the CDR3 is TGTGCCAGTACGACAGGGGACGAAAAACTGTTTTTT. Amino acid sequence: CASTTGDEKLFF. The V gene is TRBV28, the J gene TRBJ1-4, with 8 positions matching TRBD1. Unmatched junction bases numbered 5, after V lost 9 bases and J lost 8 bases. This CDR3 is built from 12 residues. Looked up from germline, CDR1 is MDHEN and CDR2 is SYDVKM.